These 18 T cell receptor beta chains were sequenced from one sample in a study of CD8+CD57+ T cells in acquired aplastic anemia. In patients chosen for sequencing, flow cytometry had shown CD8+CD57+ cell expansion. CDR3 and TCR beta VDJ profiling relied on genomic DNA as the template. A single record per CDR3 protein comes from TCRdb applying MiXCR to the reads. The sample yields roughly 250,000 distinct CDR3 sequences, 82% seen once. Sequencing was carried out using sorted CD4+, CD8+, or CD8+CD57+ T cells (not recorded which) from PBMCs. These receptors originate from a human donor with aplastic anemia.

This clonotype showed up just a few times. The chain couples TRBV24-1 to TRBJ2-1, with D possibly being TRBD1 (6 bases). The germline V gene encodes CDR1 KGHDR and CDR2 SFDVKD. This CDR3 has 13 amino acids. Trimming took off 4 bases at V and 7 bases at J, with 10 bases between the two ends. CDR3 DNA sequence: TGTGCCACCAGTGACCTACAGGGTAATGAGCAGTTCTTC. It yields the protein CATSDLQGNEQFF.

The V and J genes are TRBV5-8 and TRBJ2-2; maybe TRBD2 (5 bases). This CDR3 has 15 amino acids. From germline, CDR1 is SGHTS and CDR2 YDEGEE. The V end lost 4 bases, the J end lost 1 base, and 11 bases lay between the germline ends. CDR3: CASSMGARNTGELFF. The CDR3, as DNA: TGTGCCAGCAGCATGGGAGCGAGGAACACCGGGGAGCTGTTTTTT.

The chain has TRBV7-9 and TRBJ2-1; possible D gene TRBD1, 7 bases. The CDR3 loop spans 16 amino acids. The V gene's germline CDR1 is SEHNR and CDR2 FQNEAQ (reference sequence). The V end lost 5 bases, the J end lost 8 bases, and 22 bases lay between the germline ends. CDR3 protein: CASSQGGSNGKDEQFF. DNA for the CDR3: TGTGCCAGCAGCCAGGGGGGCAGCAACGGTAAGGATGAGCAGTTCTTC.

About this clonotype: A read error may account for a junction end that differs from germline. The CDR3 loop is CASSYGGSYGAIVVTF. In DNA form, the CDR3 reads TGTGCCAGCAGTTATGGGGGTAGCTACGGGGCGATCGTCGTGACTTTC. The chain links TRBV2 to TRBJ2-6, with D perhaps assigned TRBD1 or TRBD2 (5 bases each). The CDR3 totals 16 residues. Germline V gives CDR1 SNHLY, CDR2 FYNNEI.

The chain carries TRBV7-6 and TRBJ2-7, with a possible D match to TRBD1 (6 bases). V lost 3 bases, J lost 1 base, and 22 bases lay in between. Germline values: CDR1 SGHVS, CDR2 FNYEAQ. The CDR3 is 18 amino acids. CDR3 DNA sequence: TGTGCCAGCAGCTTTCCTCCAGACAGGAAAGCCCTTTCCTACGAGCAGTACGTC. Protein sequence: CASSFPPDRKALSYEQYV.

For this clonotype: Mismatch with germline at one junction end may stem from a read error. The chain is built from TRBV2 and TRBJ1-2; D gene ambiguous. Germline values: CDR1 SNHLY, CDR2 FYNNEI. This CDR3 region has 13 residues. CDR3 DNA: TGTGCCACCAGCCAGGTGATCGGAGACGAGCACAACTTC. It is translated as CATSQVIGDEHNF.

This sequence joins TRBV7-3 and TRBJ1-6; 9 bases agree with TRBD1. The CDR3 has 14 amino acids. V was pared by 5 bases and J by 8 bases, with 4 bases of the junction left unmatched. Germline CDR1 is SGHTA and CDR2 is FQGTGA. CDR3 protein: CASSLGTGYSPLHF. The DNA for the CDR3 is TGTGCCAGCAGCCTTGGGACAGGGTATTCACCCCTCCACTTT.

This chain links TRBV2 with TRBJ2-1; TRBD2 aligns across 7 bases. Germline loops: CDR1 SNHLY, CDR2 FYNNEI. There are 15 residues in the CDR3. The V and J ends lost 8 bases and 2 bases, in that order; junction bases with no gene match: 9. CDR3 nucleotides: TGTGCCAGCGGGGAATCTAGCGGAGCCTACAATGAGCAGTTCTTC. Protein: CASGESSGAYNEQFF.

The gene calls are TRBV11-1 and TRBJ2-3; D gene ambiguous. Germline V gene sequence: CDR1 SGHAT, CDR2 FQDESV (reference sequence). The CDR3 has 13 amino acids. Trimming removed 5 bases at V and 2 bases at J, with 8 bases between. The CDR3 nucleotides are TGTGCCAGCAGCGACGGTCTCACAGATACGCAGTATTTT. Protein sequence: CASSDGLTDTQYF.

The chain has TRBV15 and TRBJ2-3; the D is unclear. The J call may be mistaken, given a closer DNA end match to TRBJ2-7. Germline lookup yields CDR1 LNHNV and CDR2 YYDKDF (reference sequence). The CDR3 covers 14 residues. The CDR3 DNA reads as TGTGCCACCAGCTGGGCGTCAGGCCAAGATACGCAGTACTTC. Protein: CATSWASGQDTQYF.

This clonotype was seen a single time. An end of the junction does not agree with germline; a read error may underlie this. V and J are TRBV7-9 and TRBJ2-3; a weak D match, TRBD1 (5 bases). Per germline, CDR1 SEHNR and CDR2 FQNEAQ (reference sequence). CDR3 length: 14 amino acids. The CDR3 reads CASSRGRNSTETQF. CDR3 DNA sequence: TGTGCCAGCAGCAGGGGAAGAAACAGCACAGAGACGCAGTTT.

The rearrangement uses TRBV15 and TRBJ2-1; TRBD1 aligns across 7 bases. V dropped 6 bases and J dropped 6; count of bases not matched to a gene: 11. This CDR3 region has 15 residues. The germline gives CDR1 LNHNV, CDR2 YYDKDF (reference sequence). The CDR3 region is CATRTGQALGNEQFF. The CDR3 region has the DNA TGTGCCACCAGGACCGGACAGGCGCTCGGCAATGAGCAGTTCTTC. The variable domain in full, completed from reference TRBV15 and TRBJ2-1, reads DAMVIQNPRYQVTQFGKPVTLSCSQTLNHNVMYWYQQKSSQAPKLLFHYYDKDFNNEADTPDNFQSRRPNTSFCFLDIRSPGLGDTAMYLCATRTGQALGNEQFFGPGTRLTVL.

As to this clonotype: This CDR3 fails to terminate in the conserved phenylalanine or tryptophan, so it likely reflects a read error. This sequence joins TRBV7-8 and TRBJ1-2; D is unresolved. The CDR3 loop spans 16 amino acids. The germline V and J ends were trimmed by 0 bases and 11 bases, with 22 bases remaining between them. Germline V CDR1 and CDR2: SGHVS, FQNEAQ. CDR3 protein: CASSLAGGADTQYYTL. The CDR3 coding sequence is TGTGCCAGCAGCTTAGCGGGAGGTGCCGATACGCAGTATTACACCCTC.

This clonotype was detected once. The rearrangement links TRBV7-3 to TRBJ1-1; possible D gene TRBD1, 6 bases. The CDR3 spans 13 residues. V was cut by 1 base and J by 8 bases, with 11 bases left in between. CDR1 and CDR2 (germline): SGHTA, FQGTGA. DNA for the CDR3: TGTGCCAGCAGCTTAAACTCACAGGGCGAAGCTTTCTTT. Its translation is CASSLNSQGEAFF.

The chain recombines TRBV2 with TRBJ1-6; 8 nucleotides line up with TRBD1. Germline V gene sequence: CDR1 SNHLY, CDR2 FYNNEI. Trimming at V came to 6 bases and at J to 6 bases, leaving 10 bases not matched to a gene. There are 16 residues in the CDR3. The CDR3 bases are TGTGCCAGCAGCTTAGTGCCGGGACAGGTTAATTCACCCCTCCACTTT. Translated, it gives CASSLVPGQVNSPLHF.

As for this clonotype: Because the CDR3's place on the DNA is in doubt, the DNA is left out and the CDR3 is given as listed by TCRdb. J is TRBJ2-3 and V is TRBV7-3; the DNA was not used to check the table's D call, TRBD2. Germline V gives CDR1 SGHTA, CDR2 FQGTGA. Including both end residues, the CDR3 is 14 amino acids long. CDR3: CASSWAGGANTEAF.

As regards this clonotype: In this CDR3 the conserved last residue, phenylalanine or tryptophan, is missing, so a read error is likely. No DNA is shown, since the ends of the CDR3 on it are uncertain; the CDR3 is the one TCRdb lists. The chain joins TRBV7-2 to TRBJ2-1; TRBD2 is the table's D call, not checked against the DNA. Counting both end residues, the CDR3 totals 13 amino acids. Looked up from germline, CDR1 is SGHTA and CDR2 is FQGNSA. The CDR3 protein is CASSLAGIPDPLY.

The chain recombines TRBV5-8 with TRBJ1-1; possibly TRBD1 for D (5 bases). Germline V gene sequence: CDR1 SGHTS, CDR2 YDEGEE. Trimming took off 4 bases at V and 1 base at J, with 11 bases between the two ends. The CDR3 runs 14 residues. DNA for the CDR3: TGTGCCAGCAGCATCGACAGCGCGAACACTGAAGCTTTCTTT. Translation: CASSIDSANTEAFF.